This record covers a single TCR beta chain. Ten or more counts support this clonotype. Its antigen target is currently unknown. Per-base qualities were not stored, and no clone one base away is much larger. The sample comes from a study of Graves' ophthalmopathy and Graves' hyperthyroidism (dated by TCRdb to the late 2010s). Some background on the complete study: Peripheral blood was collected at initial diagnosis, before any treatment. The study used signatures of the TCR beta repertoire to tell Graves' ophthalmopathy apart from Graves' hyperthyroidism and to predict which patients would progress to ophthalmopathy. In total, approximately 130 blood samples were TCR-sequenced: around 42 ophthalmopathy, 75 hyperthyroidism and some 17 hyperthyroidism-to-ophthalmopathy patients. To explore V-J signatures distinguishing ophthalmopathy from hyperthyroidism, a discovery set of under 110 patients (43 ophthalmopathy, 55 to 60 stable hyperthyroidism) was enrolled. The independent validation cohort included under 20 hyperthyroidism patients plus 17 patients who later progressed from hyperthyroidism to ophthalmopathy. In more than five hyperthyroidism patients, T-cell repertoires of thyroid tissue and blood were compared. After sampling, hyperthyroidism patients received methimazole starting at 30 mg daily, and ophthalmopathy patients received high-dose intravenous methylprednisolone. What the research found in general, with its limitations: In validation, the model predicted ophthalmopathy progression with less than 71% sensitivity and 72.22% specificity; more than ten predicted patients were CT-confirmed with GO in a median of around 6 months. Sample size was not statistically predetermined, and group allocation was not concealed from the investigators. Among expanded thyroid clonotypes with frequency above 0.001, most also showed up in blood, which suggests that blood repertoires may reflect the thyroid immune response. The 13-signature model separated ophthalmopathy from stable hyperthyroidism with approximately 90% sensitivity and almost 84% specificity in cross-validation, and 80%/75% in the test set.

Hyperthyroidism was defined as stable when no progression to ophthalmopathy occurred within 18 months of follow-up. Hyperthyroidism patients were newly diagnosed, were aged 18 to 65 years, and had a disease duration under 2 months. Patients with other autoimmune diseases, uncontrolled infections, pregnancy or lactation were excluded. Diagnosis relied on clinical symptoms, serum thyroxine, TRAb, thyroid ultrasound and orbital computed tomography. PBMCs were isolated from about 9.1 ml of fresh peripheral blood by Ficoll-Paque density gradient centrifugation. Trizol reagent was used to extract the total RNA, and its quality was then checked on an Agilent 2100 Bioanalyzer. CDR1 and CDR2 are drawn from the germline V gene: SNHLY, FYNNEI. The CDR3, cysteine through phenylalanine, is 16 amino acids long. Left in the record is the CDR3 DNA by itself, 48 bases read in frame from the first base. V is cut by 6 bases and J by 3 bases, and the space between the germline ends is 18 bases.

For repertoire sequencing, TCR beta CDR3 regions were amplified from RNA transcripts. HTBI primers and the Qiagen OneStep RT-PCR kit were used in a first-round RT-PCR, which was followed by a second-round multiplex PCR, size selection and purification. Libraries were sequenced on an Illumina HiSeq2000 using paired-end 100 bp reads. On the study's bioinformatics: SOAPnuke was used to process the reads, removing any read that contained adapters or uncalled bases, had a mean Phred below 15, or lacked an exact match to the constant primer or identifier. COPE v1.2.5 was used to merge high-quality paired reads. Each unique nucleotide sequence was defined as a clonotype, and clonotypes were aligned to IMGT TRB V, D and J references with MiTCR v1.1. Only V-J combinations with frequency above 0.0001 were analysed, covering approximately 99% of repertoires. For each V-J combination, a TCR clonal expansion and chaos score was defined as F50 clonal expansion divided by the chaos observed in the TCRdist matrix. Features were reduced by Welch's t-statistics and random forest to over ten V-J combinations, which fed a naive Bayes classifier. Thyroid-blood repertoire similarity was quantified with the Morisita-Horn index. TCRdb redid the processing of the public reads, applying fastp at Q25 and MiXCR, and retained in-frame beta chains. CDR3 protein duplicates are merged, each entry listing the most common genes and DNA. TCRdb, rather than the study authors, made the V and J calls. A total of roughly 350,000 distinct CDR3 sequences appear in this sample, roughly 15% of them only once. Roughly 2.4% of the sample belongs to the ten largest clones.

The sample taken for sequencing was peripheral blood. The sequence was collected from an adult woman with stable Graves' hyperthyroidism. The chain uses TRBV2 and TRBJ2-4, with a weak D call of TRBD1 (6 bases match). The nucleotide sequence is TGTGCCAGCAGCGAGTACAGGGTCGAGGGCAAAAACATTCAGTACTTC. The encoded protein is CASSEYRVEGKNIQYF.